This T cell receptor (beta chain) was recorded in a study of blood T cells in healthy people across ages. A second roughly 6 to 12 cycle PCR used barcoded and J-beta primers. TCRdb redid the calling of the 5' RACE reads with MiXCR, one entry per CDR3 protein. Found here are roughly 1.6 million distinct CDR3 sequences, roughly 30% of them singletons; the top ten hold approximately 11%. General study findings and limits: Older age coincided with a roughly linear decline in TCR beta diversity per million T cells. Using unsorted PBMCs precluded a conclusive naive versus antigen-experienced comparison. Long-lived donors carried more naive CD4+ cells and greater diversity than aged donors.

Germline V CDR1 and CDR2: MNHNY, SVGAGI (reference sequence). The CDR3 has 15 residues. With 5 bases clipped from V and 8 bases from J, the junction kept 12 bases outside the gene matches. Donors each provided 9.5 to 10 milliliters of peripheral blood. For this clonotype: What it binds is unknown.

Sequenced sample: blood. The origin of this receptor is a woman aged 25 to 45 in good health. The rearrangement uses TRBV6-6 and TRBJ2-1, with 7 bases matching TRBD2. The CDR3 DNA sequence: TGTGCCAGCAGTCATACTAGCGACGGAAAGGATGAGCAGTTCTTC. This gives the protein CASSHTSDGKDEQFF.